These 12 T cell receptor beta chains were sequenced from one sample in a study of blood T cells in healthy people across ages. A second PCR, run for roughly 7 to 12 cycles, used a sample-barcoded 5' primer plus a J-beta primer mix. TCRdb passed the 5' RACE reads through MiXCR, listing each CDR3 protein once. The sample carries some 1.4 million distinct CDR3 sequences, roughly 45% recorded once. Specimen: blood. These receptors were collected from a woman aged 18-30 years in good health.

This clonotype has more than one count but fewer than ten. The chain couples TRBV21-1 to TRBJ1-2; the table assigns TRBD1, which was not confirmed against the DNA. TRBV21-1 is shown as a pseudogene. The CDR3 runs to 14 residues. CDR3 region: CASRGVGANYGYTF. In DNA, the CDR3 is TGTGCCAGCAGGGGGGTAGGAGCTAACTATGGCTACACCTTC.

This clonotype has only a few counts. This sequence joins TRBV5-1 and TRBJ2-1; D remains unclear. The CDR3 has 16 amino acids. Germline values: CDR1 SGHRS, CDR2 YFSETQ. V lost 4 bases and J lost 0, with 14 bases in between. The CDR3 DNA sequence: TGCGCCAGCAGCATGATGACACGCAGCTCCTACAATGAGCAGTTCTTC. This encodes CASSMMTRSSYNEQFF.

This clonotype came up many times. This sequence joins TRBV5-1 and TRBJ2-5; unclear D gene. Germline-derived CDR1 and CDR2 are SGHRS and YFSETQ. The CDR3 extends over 14 amino acids. The germline V and J ends were trimmed by 0 bases and 2 bases, with 8 bases remaining between them. The CDR3 here is CASSLAGQQETQYF. For the CDR3, the DNA is TGCGCCAGCAGCTTGGCCGGGCAGCAAGAGACCCAGTACTTC.

This clonotype was seen a few times. The genes are TRBV20-1 and TRBJ2-5; D could derive from TRBD1 or TRBD2 (5 bases each). The V and J ends lost 3 bases and 5 bases respectively, with 10 bases between them. This CDR3 is built from 12 residues. The germline V gene has CDR1 DFQATT and CDR2 SNEGSKA (reference sequence). Here the CDR3 reads CSASYGTETQYF. DNA of the CDR3: TGCAGTGCTAGTTACGGGACGGAGACCCAGTACTTC.

This clonotype occurred a few times. In DNA, the CDR3 is TGTGCCAGCAGCCCCCAACAGGGACGGATCACAGATACGCAGTATTTT. This codes for CASSPQQGRITDTQYF. The gene calls are TRBV14 and TRBJ2-3; D might be TRBD1 (6 bases). Trimming removed 4 bases at V and 2 bases at J, with 16 bases between. Per germline, CDR1 SGHDN and CDR2 FVKESK. This CDR3 region has 16 residues.

This chain uses TRBV6-5 with TRBJ2-5; D is tentatively TRBD1 or TRBD2 (6 bases each). The CDR3 sequence is 15 residues long. Germline assignment: CDR1 MNHEY and CDR2 SVGAGI. V was trimmed by 8 bases and J by 5 bases, leaving 21 bases between them. The chain's CDR3 is CASGFVGGPGETQYF. As DNA, the CDR3 is TGTGCCAGCGGATTCGTAGGGGGGCCGGGGGAGACCCAGTACTTC.

This clonotype was seen a handful of times. The J gene is TRBJ2-3, the V gene TRBV14, with D hard to call. This CDR3 has 15 residues. The V gene's germline CDR1 is SGHDN and CDR2 FVKESK. V gave up 3 bases and J gave up 6 bases, with 16 bases separating them. This CDR3 reads CASSQASNSGDTQYF. The CDR3 nucleotides read TGTGCCAGCAGCCAGGCATCCAACTCCGGGGATACGCAGTATTTT.

The chain uses TRBV5-1 and TRBJ2-3; D is unclear. The V end was cut by 0 bases, the J end by 0 bases, with 11 bases between. CDR3 length: 16 residues. Germline values: CDR1 SGHRS, CDR2 YFSETQ. The CDR3 here is CASSLGAHASTDTQYF. The CDR3 nucleotides read TGCGCCAGCAGCTTGGGGGCACACGCCAGCACAGATACGCAGTATTTT.

This chain uses TRBV25-1 with TRBJ2-3; 7 bases agree with TRBD1. V lost 6 bases, J lost 1 base, and 4 bases stayed unmatched. Germline CDR1 is MGHDK and CDR2 is SYGVNS. CDR3 length: 14 amino acids. The CDR3 spells CASRSTGGTDTQYF. Written as DNA, the CDR3 is TGTGCCAGCAGATCTACAGGGGGCACAGATACGCAGTATTTT.

The V and J genes are TRBV28 and TRBJ2-1; TRBD2 is a possible D gene (6 bases). CDR1 MDHEN and CDR2 SYDVKM come from the germline V gene. This CDR3 is built from 13 residues. V was trimmed by 11 bases and J by 2 bases, leaving 13 bases between them. The CDR3 loop is CAAERAPYNEQFF. DNA of the CDR3: TGTGCCGCGGAGCGGGCCCCCTACAATGAGCAGTTCTTC.

This clonotype was counted between two and nine times. The chain joins TRBV11-2 to TRBJ2-4; D is unresolved. Judging by the DNA end, TRBJ2-7 fits better; the J call may be wrong. CDR3 size: 12 residues. Germline-derived CDR1 and CDR2 are SGHAT and FQNNGV. CDR3: CASSLVDGEQYF. Here the CDR3 DNA reads TGTGCCAGCAGCTTAGTAGATGGCGAGCAGTACTTC.

CDR3 sequence: CASSAGTSGFYEQYF. The DNA for the CDR3 is TGTGCCAGCAGTGCCGGGACTAGCGGGTTCTACGAGCAGTACTTC. The chain carries TRBV6-1 and TRBJ2-7; 12 bases match TRBD2. CDR1 is MNHNS, CDR2 SASEGT, per germline. After removal of 4 bases from V and 3 bases from J, the junction contained 4 bases not matched to a gene. The CDR3 is made up of 15 amino acids.